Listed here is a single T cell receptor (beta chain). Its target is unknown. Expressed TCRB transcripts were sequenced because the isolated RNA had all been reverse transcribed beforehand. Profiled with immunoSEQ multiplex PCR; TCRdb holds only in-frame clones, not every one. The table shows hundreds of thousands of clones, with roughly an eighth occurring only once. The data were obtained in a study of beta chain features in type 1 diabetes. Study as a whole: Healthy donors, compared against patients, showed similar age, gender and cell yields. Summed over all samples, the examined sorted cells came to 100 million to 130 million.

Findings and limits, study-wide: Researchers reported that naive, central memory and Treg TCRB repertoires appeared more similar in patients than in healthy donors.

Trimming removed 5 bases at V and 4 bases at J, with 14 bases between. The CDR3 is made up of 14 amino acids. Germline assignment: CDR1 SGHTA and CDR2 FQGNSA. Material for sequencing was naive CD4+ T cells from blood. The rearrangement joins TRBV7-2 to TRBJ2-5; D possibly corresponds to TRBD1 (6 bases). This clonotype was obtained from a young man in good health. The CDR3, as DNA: TGTGCCAGCAGCCAAACAGGGAGTGGAGAGACCCAGTACTTC. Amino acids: CASSQTGSGETQYF. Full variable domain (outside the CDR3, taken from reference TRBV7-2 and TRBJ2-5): GAGVSQSPSNKVTEKGKDVELRCDPISGHTALYWYRQSLGQGLEFLIYFQGNSAPDKSGLPSDRFSAERTGGSVSTLTIQRTQQEDSAVYLCASSQTGSGETQYFGPGTRLLVL.